This T cell receptor (beta chain) stems from a study of blood T cell repertoires in COVID-19. The overall study: The United States, Italy and Spain supplied acute and convalescent COVID-19 samples. Sample material is recorded as cDNA or gDNA derived from T cells, B-cell-depleted T cells, or PBMCs.

From germline, CDR1 is SGHAT and CDR2 FQNNGV. The germline V and J ends were trimmed by 2 bases and 4 bases, with 8 bases remaining between them. This CDR3 spans 13 amino acids. Only one count was recorded for this clone. Participants spanned ages about 18 to 100 years and resided in about two dozen US areas. Clinical history reported by participants formed the basis on which cohorts were assigned. The data were produced by immunoSEQ multiplex PCR, yet TCRdb's version contains in-frame clones alone and is incomplete. The repertoire consists of approximately 260,000 clones, with approximately 89% occurring once and the leading ten covering more than 1.5%.

The J gene is TRBJ2-5, the V gene TRBV11-2, with D perhaps TRBD2 (5 bases). Sequencing was done on a sample of PBMCs or T cells enriched from blood (not recorded which). The source is a woman aged 55-75 years who had recovered from COVID-19. DNA for the CDR3: TGTGCCAGCAGCTTATCTAGCACAGAGACCCAGTACTTC. It yields the protein CASSLSSTETQYF.